This T cell receptor (beta chain) stems from a study of shared clonotypes between healthy human individuals (dated by TCRdb to 2018 to 2020). Notes on the research overall: The cohort included a few men and two women between 18 and 49 years of age. To increase sequencing depth and limit assay-specific biases, different laboratories used diverse techniques to prepare libraries and sequence TCR repertoires. Leukapheresis yielded between about 0.8 and 9.5 billion PBMCs per donor. For each donor, three plates each were used for CD4 naive and CD4 memory, two plates were used for CD8 naive, and one plate was used for CD8 memory. To estimate repertoire size and how much clonotypes are shared between individuals, the study performed deep sequencing of blood TCR repertoires from roughly five healthy adults. The study at large found these results: Even with the large sequencing depth, rarefaction of the sorted-subset datasets indicated that sequencing was incomplete. Compared with non-shared clonotypes, the clonotypes found in all four sorted-subset donors had higher generation probabilities. Naive subsets generally had larger estimated clonotype richness than memory subsets did. When a handful of donors were compared, the shared fraction of clonotypes was around 5.1% for naive CD4, 3.5% for naive CD8, 2% to 2.5% for memory CD4, and approximately 0.4% for memory CD8. Because the study included only a small number of donors, the genetic and exposure-history diversity represented was limited. Only blood was sampled, and tissue TCR repertoires likely differ from those in blood. Pairwise subsampling indicated that sequencing depth was expected to affect the degree of clonotype sharing among donors.

CD8 naive samples consisted of CD45RO-negative cells that were positively selected for CCR7, yielding a CD45RA+CCR7+ population without TemRA cells. Donors were healthy HIV-negative adults with no recently reported acute infections or vaccinations. Every donor was a Caucasian adult living in Nashville, Tennessee, USA. Blood was collected by leukapheresis, and PBMCs were isolated by Ficoll-Histopaque density gradient centrifugation and then cryopreserved in liquid nitrogen vapor phase. Analytical flow cytometry was used to check the purity and quantity of every magnetically sorted T cell population. Genomic DNA was isolated from every sorted fraction and measured by UV absorbance on a Nanodrop 2000c. As for this clone: Its antigen is still unknown. The sample holds no much larger clone one base away, and base qualities are not on file.

The CDR3 sequence holds 15 residues, the cysteine and phenylalanine included. The sequence is cut down to CDR3 DNA, 45 bases in frame from base 1. As encoded in the germline V gene (reference sequence), CDR1 is MNHNY while CDR2 is SVGAGI. V is reduced by 5 bases and J by 2 bases, leaving a spacing of 15 bases between them. Using the deep immunoSEQ assay, TCR CDR3 regions were amplified from genomic DNA by multiplex PCR. Genomic DNA extracted from each cell subset was distributed evenly over all wells of several immunoSEQ 96-well plates, and each plate served as one replicate. For sorted subsets, 200 to 250 ng of genomic DNA, equivalent to 30,000 or so T cell genomes, went into each replicate PCR. Purified libraries were quantified with a Qubit 3.0 fluorometer, sized on a Bioanalyzer 2100, and re-quantified with the KAPA Library Quantification kit. Every immunoSEQ 96-well plate was sequenced on a dedicated single-read 150-cycle Illumina NextSeq 550 flow cell. The study's own analysis went as follows. Because only junctional sequences without quality scores were contained in the immunoSEQ output, filtering matching that applied to full-length reads could not be performed. Sequences were annotated with PyIR, a Python wrapper for IgBLAST v1.9, and V/J genes and CDR3 were assigned using IMGT germline references. Reads with weak V/J assignments (E-value above 1e-6), missing CDR3, stop codons, out-of-frame junctions, or ambiguous translated residues were removed. A V3J clonotype was defined by an identical inferred V gene, J gene, and CDR3 amino acid sequence. To compute the percentage overlap between repertoires, the number of shared unique clonotypes was divided by the size of the smaller repertoire. Richness of each repertoire was evaluated using RTK rarefaction, the Chao1 estimator, and Recon v2.1 estimates of unobserved clonotypes. For all TCRbeta clonotypes obtained by the gDNA method from four donors, generation probabilities were computed with OLGA. TCRdb's version of the immuneACCESS table is confined to in-frame rearrangements and falls short of the full clone set. An unresolved V gene accounts for under half of the shortfall where checked; the remainder is of unknown origin. The V and J calls and clone size are taken from that table; D and trimming were inferred from the DNA. The sample records approximately 2,200,000 clones, approximately 94% of which are singletons. The top ten clonotypes cover over 1.5% of the sample.

The sequence came from a man between 18 and 29 years old in good health. Some clones in this sample may be carry-over from other donors' samples. Here the chain combines TRBV6-6 and TRBJ2-5; the D gene is possibly TRBD1, with 6 bases matching. The source material was naive CD8+ T cells from PBMCs. In light of the paper, this sample's cell subset or site label describes: CD45RA+CCR7+. Here is the DNA: TGTGCCAGCAGTCCAGCGGACAGTTTTCAAGAGACCCAGTACTTC. Its amino acids are CASSPADSFQETQYF.